This TCR beta chain was observed in a study of T-cell memory formation after mild COVID-19. TCRdb reanalysed the 5' RACE reads using MiXCR and keeps one entry per CDR3 protein. The profile covers a few hundred thousand distinct CDR3 sequences, with around 24% appearing a single time and 8.5% to 9% taken by the ten largest. The source material was PBMCs or a T cell subset sorted from them (not recorded which). This clonotype originated in an adult woman who had mild COVID-19 (a few samples of this study predate the infection). Cell type and time point are not known.

CDR3 loop: CASSLNSGSGTEAFF. CDR3 nucleotides: TGTGCCAGCAGCTTAAATTCGGGTTCGGGCACTGAAGCTTTCTTT. The chain couples TRBV7-9 to TRBJ1-1, with unresolved D. The CDR3 has 15 residues. V lost 2 bases to trimming and J lost 4 bases, with 14 bases between them. Germline CDR1 reads SEHNR; CDR2 reads FQNEAQ (reference sequence).